This T cell receptor (beta chain) was captured in a study of beta chain features in type 1 diabetes. Turning to the study itself: Sorted cells examined across all samples numbered some 98 million.

The investigators reverse transcribed all of the isolated RNA, so they sequenced expressed TCRB transcripts. Mean read depth for naive, central memory and regulatory T cell samples was 3 million to 4.5 million reads. Profiled with immunoSEQ multiplex PCR; TCRdb holds only in-frame clones, not every one. Among hundreds of thousands of clones listed, around 15% were seen once. This clone was seen more than once but under ten times. Its antigen is unknown. General study findings and limits: There was a moderate but significant shortening of TCRB CDR3s in all four CD4+ subsets of Type 1 diabetes patients.

The V gene end was trimmed by 5 bases and the J gene end by 1 base; junction bases not matched to a gene: 8. CDR1 and CDR2 from the germline V gene are SEHNR and FQNEAQ (reference sequence). The CDR3 sequence is 16 residues long. Central memory, naive, regulatory and stem cell-like memory CD4+ cells were sorted by CD45RO/CCR7/CD25/CD127/CD95/CD27. This sequence was found in a young man with type 1 diabetes. The sequencing sample was made of naive CD4+ T cells from blood. The genes are TRBV7-9 and TRBJ2-3; 8 nucleotides match TRBD2. CDR3 sequence: CASSRTTSGRTDTQYF. The CDR3, as DNA: TGTGCCAGCAGCCGGACTACTAGCGGACGCACAGATACGCAGTATTTT.